This T cell receptor beta chain stems from a study of sequential checkpoint blockade in melanoma. Study conclusions and caveats: Tumor T-cell fraction and clonality correlated with PD-L1 and CD8+ counts.

V was cut by 3 bases and J by 5 bases, with 7 bases left in between. Germline CDR1 is MDHEN and CDR2 is SYDVKM. The CDR3 loop spans 12 amino acids. Clones were read by immunoSEQ multiplex PCR, and TCRdb kept only the in-frame ones, dropping some. The sample consists of about 7,300 clones, around 20% of them appearing once. In regard to this clone: Its specificity is unknown.

The treatment denotes: randomized to nivolumab then ipilimumab (arm A) or the reverse (arm B). V usage is TRBV28 and J usage is TRBJ1-2; D uncertain. The sequence came from a human donor with melanoma. This specimen consisted of tumor tissue (inferred from file names), obtained from a patient given nivolumab and ipilimumab in sequence. CDR3 residues: CASSFELYGYTF. The CDR3 nucleotides read TGTGCCAGCAGTTTCGAGCTTTATGGCTACACCTTC.